A single T cell receptor beta chain is shown here with its context. The sample is drawn from a study of blood T cell repertoires in COVID-19. The overall study: Whether acute or convalescent, the COVID-19 samples came from the United States, Italy and Spain.

This CDR3 region has 15 residues. Germline CDR1 is MDHEN and CDR2 is SYDVKM. V lost 4 bases to trimming and J lost 3 bases; unmatched junction nucleotides: 6. The data were produced by immunoSEQ multiplex PCR, yet TCRdb's version contains in-frame clones alone and is incomplete. The sample carries around 150,000 clones, approximately 83% recorded once. The receptor was isolated from a woman aged 60-70 years with acute or convalescent COVID-19. The sample consisted of peripheral blood. The rearrangement uses TRBV28 and TRBJ2-7; 10 bases fit TRBD2. As DNA, the CDR3 is TGTGCCAGCAGTTCTCCGGCTAGCGGGAGCTACGAGCAGTACTTC. As protein: CASSSPASGSYEQYF.